This passage covers 23 T cell receptor beta chains from one sample sequenced in a study of PD-1 blockade in classical Hodgkin lymphoma. Assay: immunoSEQ multiplex PCR; the TCRdb copy retains only in-frame clones and omits some. The sample lists 55,000 to 65,000 clones, around 89% occurring once. In every patient, relapse followed autologous stem cell transplantation, while exposure to brentuximab vedotin differed. The material sequenced was peripheral blood mononuclear cells (PBMCs), taken at baseline. The receptors originated from a human donor with classical Hodgkin lymphoma.

V is TRBV27 and J is TRBJ1-1; maybe TRBD1 (5 bases). V shed 6 bases and J shed 0 bases, with 8 bases lying between them. Germline V lookup: CDR1 MNHEY, CDR2 SMNVEV (reference sequence). This CDR3 has 13 residues. The CDR3 nucleotides read TGTGCCAGCAGGGGGGGGATGAACACTGAAGCTTTCTTT. Protein product: CASRGGMNTEAFF.

The chain couples TRBV2 to TRBJ1-1; D remains ambiguous. From germline, CDR1 is SNHLY and CDR2 FYNNEI. The CDR3 contains 13 residues. V was trimmed by 1 base and J by 11 bases, leaving 14 bases between them. CDR3 sequence: CASSEGSHYEAFF. CDR3 coding DNA: TGTGCCAGCAGTGAAGGCAGCCATTACGAGGCTTTCTTT.

J is TRBJ2-5 and V is TRBV5-1; TRBD1 matches at 8 bases. The junction had 4 bases not matched to a gene; V was cut back by 2 bases and J by 1 base. CDR3 length: 15 amino acids. The germline V gene has CDR1 SGHRS and CDR2 YFSETQ. This CDR3 is CASSFTDRAQETQYF. The CDR3 DNA follows: TGCGCCAGCAGCTTTACGGACAGGGCCCAAGAGACCCAGTACTTC.

The chain carries TRBV10-3 and TRBJ2-3; a weak D match, TRBD1 (5 bases). Germline CDR1 reads ENHRY; CDR2 reads SYGVKD. This CDR3 region has 18 residues. V was cut by 4 bases and J by 0 bases, with 20 bases left in between. CDR3 sequence: CAISGNQGPLSSTDTQYF. The CDR3 region has the DNA TGTGCCATCAGTGGCAACCAGGGCCCCCTATCTAGCACAGATACGCAGTATTTT.

This CDR3 is CASRGQDTDTQYF. The DNA of the CDR3 is TGTGCCAGCAGAGGGCAGGACACAGATACGCAGTATTTT. The chain uses TRBV2 and TRBJ2-3; unclear D gene. The CDR3 contains 13 residues. Germline lookup yields CDR1 SNHLY and CDR2 FYNNEI. Between the trimmed V and J ends, which lost 6 bases and 2 bases, there was a span of 9 bases.

V is TRBV6-6 and J is TRBJ2-1, with D possibly TRBD2 on 5 matching bases. CDR3 length: 12 residues. The V end was cut by 1 base, the J end by 10 bases, with 8 bases between. Germline V gives CDR1 MNHNY, CDR2 SVGAGI (reference sequence). In nucleotides, the CDR3 is TGTGCCAGCAGTTACTTACTAGACGAGCAGTTCTTC. It translates to CASSYLLDEQFF.

This chain joins TRBV7-8 and TRBJ2-2; TRBD2 is a possible D gene (7 bases). The CDR3 totals 15 residues. The V and J ends lost 0 bases and 5 bases respectively, with 10 bases between them. Germline lookup yields CDR1 SGHVS and CDR2 FQNEAQ. As DNA, the CDR3 is TGTGCCAGCAGCTTAGCGGCGGGGGCAACCGGGGAGCTGTTTTTT. This translates into CASSLAAGATGELFF.

This clone occurred once. The chain recombines TRBV9 with TRBJ2-3; 11 nucleotides align to TRBD2. Germline V gene lookup returns CDR1 SGDLS and CDR2 YYNGEE. The length of the CDR3 is 15 residues. V lost 3 bases and J lost 2; bases outside the gene matches: 2. The CDR3 region has the DNA TGTGCCAGCAGCGCTAGCGGGGGGTACACAGATACGCAGTATTTT. Amino acids: CASSASGGYTDTQYF.

V gene TRBV6-5 combines with J gene TRBJ2-3; 9 positions agree with TRBD2. Germline assignment: CDR1 MNHEY and CDR2 SVGAGI. V lost 10 bases, J lost 4 bases, and 3 bases stayed unmatched. The CDR3 covers 12 residues. For the CDR3, the DNA is TGTGCCATTAGCGGGGGTGCAGATACGCAGTATTTT. Translation gives CAISGGADTQYF.

The genes are TRBV6-6 and TRBJ2-1; D remains ambiguous. V lost 3 bases and J 8 bases, leaving 8 bases between the germline ends. This CDR3 region has 12 residues. Germline CDR1 and CDR2: MNHNY and SVGAGI (reference sequence). CDR3 residues: CASSYGWDEQFF. As DNA, the CDR3 is TGTGCCAGCAGTTATGGGTGGGATGAGCAGTTCTTC.

The chain uses TRBV28 and TRBJ1-2, with 8 bases fitting TRBD1. Germline CDR1 and CDR2: MDHEN and SYDVKM. The CDR3 length is 15 residues. With 5 bases clipped from V and 0 bases from J, the junction kept 5 bases outside the gene matches. The CDR3 DNA sequence: TGTGCCAGCAGTCCTAGACAGGGGACTAACTATGGCTACACCTTC. It encodes CASSPRQGTNYGYTF.

This clone occurred once. The genes are TRBV13 and TRBJ2-3, with D possibly being TRBD2 (6 bases). V lost 4 bases and J lost 0, with 11 bases in between. CDR1 PRHDT and CDR2 FYEKMQ come from the germline V gene (reference sequence). The CDR3 is 15 residues long. The CDR3 nucleotides are TGTGCCAGCAGCTCTCGGGGGACTAGCACAGATACGCAGTATTTT. Its protein product is CASSSRGTSTDTQYF.

V and J are TRBV6-1 and TRBJ2-7; D gene uncertain. Germline-derived CDR1 and CDR2 are MNHNS and SASEGT. The CDR3 is 15 residues long. The ends were cut back, 2 bases at V and 2 bases at J, with 13 bases in the middle. The CDR3 DNA sequence: TGTGCCAGCAGTGAAAGTTCCTACAGCACCTACGAGCAGTACTTC. Its translation: CASSESSYSTYEQYF.

V is TRBV7-3 and J is TRBJ1-5; perhaps TRBD1 as D (6 bases). Trimming removed 3 bases at V and 7 bases at J, with 10 bases between. Germline V gives CDR1 SGHTA, CDR2 FQGTGA. The CDR3 consists of 13 residues. The CDR3 protein is CASSLGGGQPQHF. The DNA for the CDR3 is TGTGCCAGCAGCTTGGGGGGCGGCCAGCCCCAGCATTTT. The variable domain in full, completed from reference TRBV7-3 and TRBJ1-5, reads GAGVSQTPSNKVTEKGKYVELRCDPISGHTALYWYRQSLGQGPEFLIYFQGTGAADDSGLPNDRFFAVRPEGSVSTLKIQRTERGDSAVYLCASSLGGGQPQHFGDGTRLSIL.

Written as DNA, the CDR3 is TGTGCCAGCAGCCCGGTCATGGGGGAGAACAATGAGCAGTTCTTC. Its translation: CASSPVMGENNEQFF. The rearrangement links TRBV4-2 to TRBJ2-1; D is possibly TRBD1 or TRBD2 (5 bases each). Germline V lookup: CDR1 LGHNA, CDR2 YNFKEQ. This CDR3 is 15 amino acids long. The V and J ends lost 4 bases and 5 bases respectively, with 15 bases between them.

This chain uses TRBV19 with TRBJ1-1, with 7 nucleotides matching TRBD1. V trimming: 5 bases; J trimming: 3 bases; junction bases outside the gene matches: 12. This CDR3 region has 16 residues. Germline-derived CDR1 and CDR2 are LNHDA and SQIVND (reference sequence). The CDR3 coding sequence is TGTGCCAGTAGTCTAAGACAGGGTTTGTCGCACACTGAAGCTTTCTTT. Its protein is CASSLRQGLSHTEAFF.

This rearrangement joins TRBV19 to TRBJ2-3; the D gene is possibly TRBD1 (6 bases). Trimming pared 5 bases from V and 2 bases from J, leaving 14 bases between. This CDR3 spans 15 amino acids. The germline CDR1 and CDR2 sequences are LNHDA and SQIVND (reference sequence). The CDR3 DNA reads TGTGCCAGTAGTCCCCGGGACATTAACACAGATACGCAGTATTTT. Protein product: CASSPRDINTDTQYF.

The chain has TRBV7-2 and TRBJ2-7, with D maybe TRBD1 (6 bases). The CDR3 spans 13 residues. The germline V and J ends were trimmed by 3 bases and 5 bases, with 11 bases remaining between them. CDR1 and CDR2 from the germline V gene are SGHTA and FQGNSA. CDR3 residues: CASSFTQGHEQYF. Here the CDR3 DNA reads TGTGCCAGCAGCTTCACCCAGGGGCACGAGCAGTACTTC.

This clone appeared once. The chain couples TRBV6-1 to TRBJ2-7; D tentatively reads TRBD1 or TRBD2 (6 bases each). The CDR3 totals 17 residues. V lost 2 bases and J 2 bases, leaving 19 bases between the germline ends. Looked up from germline, CDR1 is MNHNS and CDR2 is SASEGT. The CDR3 loop reads CASSEPSGGRFAYEQYF. CDR3 nucleotides: TGTGCCAGCAGTGAACCTTCCGGGGGCCGCTTCGCCTACGAGCAGTACTTC.

The V call is TRBV12-5, the J call TRBJ2-7; TRBD2 might be the D (6 bases). The CDR3 has 15 amino acids. The germline CDR1 and CDR2 sequences are LGHNT and FRNRAP. Between the trimmed V and J ends, which lost 3 bases and 1 base, there was a span of 13 bases. The CDR3 sequence: CASGFPREESYEQYF. The CDR3 nucleotides are TGTGCTAGTGGTTTTCCCAGGGAGGAGTCCTACGAGCAGTACTTC. Complete variable domain (other parts from reference TRBV12-5 and TRBJ2-7): DARVTQTPRHKVTEMGQEVTMRCQPILGHNTVFWYRQTMMQGLELLAYFRNRAPLDDSGMPKDRFSAEMPDATLATLKIQPSEPRDSAVYFCASGFPREESYEQYFGPGTRLTVT.

The CDR3 loop reads CASTYGTVNNEQFF. The CDR3, as DNA: TGCGCCAGCACCTACGGGACAGTTAACAATGAGCAGTTCTTC. V is TRBV5-1 and J is TRBJ2-1, with 7 bases fitting TRBD1. This CDR3 is 14 amino acids long. Germline loops: CDR1 SGHRS, CDR2 YFSETQ. V lost 6 bases, J lost 5 bases, and 8 bases stayed unmatched.

The chain links TRBV4-1 to TRBJ1-1, with a weak D call TRBD1 (5 bases). CDR3 length: 19 residues. Per the germline V gene, CDR1 is MGHRA and CDR2 is YSYEKL. V lost 2 bases to trimming and J lost 4 bases, with 26 bases between them. CDR3 nucleotide sequence: TGCGCCAGCAGCCAAACTCCGGGACCCAGGTCTTGGACCGGCACTGAAGCTTTCTTT. Its translation: CASSQTPGPRSWTGTEAFF.

V and J are TRBV4-1 and TRBJ1-2; D unresolved. Germline CDR1 and CDR2: MGHRA and YSYEKL. CDR3 length: 14 amino acids. The V end lost 4 bases, the J end lost 6 bases, and 15 bases lay between the germline ends. The CDR3 DNA reads as TGCGCCAGCAGCCTCCTCACAGACTCTAATGGCTACACCTTC. It specifies CASSLLTDSNGYTF.